These 32 T cell receptor beta chains originate from one sample sequenced in a study of shared clonotypes between healthy human individuals. Produced via immunoSEQ multiplex PCR; TCRdb's table is partial and in-frame only. There are some 500,000 clones in the sample; 79% occur only once, and around 12% lies in the top ten. Sequences were obtained from PBMCs. The receptors originated from a woman in her thirties or forties in good health. Some clones in this sample may be carry-over from other donors' samples.

This chain connects TRBV11-2 to TRBJ2-5, with 8 nucleotides matching TRBD1. Losses at the gene ends were 4 bases for V and 7 bases for J; bases not matched to a gene: 11. The CDR3 consists of 15 residues. From germline, CDR1 is SGHAT and CDR2 FQNNGV. The CDR3 spells CASSSNQGAVGTQYF. The DNA of the CDR3 is TGTGCCAGCAGCTCAAACCAGGGGGCGGTTGGGACCCAGTACTTC.

The chain combines TRBV5-8 with TRBJ1-5; 7 nucleotides line up with TRBD1. This CDR3 region has 17 residues. Germline V CDR1 and CDR2: SGHTS, YDEGEE. Trimming took 4 bases from V and 1 from J; bases not matched to a gene: 11. The CDR3 sequence: CASSRLDRALSNQPQHF. Here the CDR3 DNA reads TGTGCCAGCAGCCGATTAGACAGGGCACTGAGCAATCAGCCCCAGCATTTT.

The rearrangement uses TRBV9 and TRBJ2-2; the match to TRBD1 covers 7 bases. Looked up from germline, CDR1 is SGDLS and CDR2 is YYNGEE. V lost 3 bases and J lost 7; bases outside the gene matches: 6. This CDR3 comprises 14 residues. The CDR3 sequence: CASSAYRGNGELFF. The CDR3 DNA is TGTGCCAGCAGCGCCTACAGGGGAAACGGGGAGCTGTTTTTT. Full variable domain (missing parts from reference TRBV9 and TRBJ2-2): DSGVTQTPKHLITATGQRVTLRCSPRSGDLSVYWYQQSLDQGLQFLIQYYNGEERAKGNILERFSAQQFPDLHSELNLSSLELGDSALYFCASSAYRGNGELFFGEGSRLTVL.

The sample holds a few counts of this clone. The chain combines TRBV9 with TRBJ1-5; maybe TRBD1 (6 bases). The CDR3 has 15 amino acids. The V gene's germline CDR1 is SGDLS and CDR2 YYNGEE. Trimming removed 2 bases from V and 3 bases from J, with 12 bases in between. The DNA of the CDR3 is TGTGCCAGCAGCGTGACAGGAGGTGCCAATCAGCCCCAGCATTTT. It codes for CASSVTGGANQPQHF.

The V and J genes are TRBV5-8 and TRBJ2-2; D not certain. V was trimmed by 0 bases and J by 8 bases, leaving 8 bases between them. Germline CDR1 SGHTS, CDR2 YDEGEE. The CDR3 loop spans 13 amino acids. Here the CDR3 reads CASSLDPRGELFF. Here the CDR3 DNA reads TGTGCCAGCAGCTTGGACCCGAGGGGGGAGCTGTTTTTT.

The V gene is TRBV2, the J gene TRBJ2-7; 7 positions agree with TRBD1. Trimming removed 7 bases from V and 2 bases from J; junction bases left unmatched: 8. The germline V gene has CDR1 SNHLY and CDR2 FYNNEI. CDR3 length: 14 residues. The CDR3 region is CASNQQGTTYEQYF. The CDR3 bases are TGTGCCAGCAATCAACAGGGGACCACCTACGAGCAGTACTTC.

The chain has TRBV27 and TRBJ2-3; D unclear. Germline V gene lookup returns CDR1 MNHEY and CDR2 SMNVEV (reference sequence). V lost 6 bases and J lost 9, with 16 bases in between. This CDR3 comprises 13 residues. As DNA, the CDR3 is TGTGCCAGCAGAACCTACGGAAGGGAAACGCAGTATTTT. It yields the protein CASRTYGRETQYF.

Points on this clone: The junction differs from germline at one of its ends, possibly a read error. This sequence joins TRBV7-6 and TRBJ1-1; 9 bases agree with TRBD1. CDR1 is SGHVS, CDR2 FNYEAQ, per germline. The CDR3 contains 13 residues. CDR3 DNA: TGTGCCAGCAGATTAGGGACAGGGACTGAAGCTTTCTTT. This sequence encodes CASRLGTGTEAFF.

The chain is built from TRBV7-9 and TRBJ2-6, with D unresolved. Germline CDR1 is SEHNR and CDR2 is FQNEAQ (reference sequence). V lost 2 bases and J lost 2, with 7 bases in between. This CDR3 is 15 amino acids long. The CDR3 DNA reads TGTGCCAGCAGCTTAAGGGATCCTGGGGCCAACGTCCTGACTTTC. It codes for CASSLRDPGANVLTF.

This chain uses TRBV6-1 with TRBJ1-2; D might be TRBD1 (5 bases). Germline V gene sequence: CDR1 MNHNS, CDR2 SASEGT. The ends were cut back, 2 bases at V and 4 bases at J, with 14 bases in the middle. This CDR3 is built from 15 residues. The chain's CDR3 is CASSESGFGGYGYTF. The CDR3, as DNA: TGTGCCAGCAGTGAATCTGGGTTCGGGGGCTATGGCTACACCTTC.

The chain links TRBV5-1 to TRBJ2-3; 8 bases fit TRBD1. V trimming: 3 bases; J trimming: 3 bases; junction bases outside the gene matches: 15. From germline, CDR1 is SGHRS and CDR2 YFSETQ. The CDR3 loop spans 18 amino acids. The DNA for the CDR3 is TGCGCCAGCAGCTCCGGACAGGGTTTTTGGAGTGGAACAGATACGCAGTATTTT. This gives the protein CASSSGQGFWSGTDTQYF.

The chain uses TRBV7-2 and TRBJ1-1; D remains ambiguous. Germline V gene sequence: CDR1 SGHTA, CDR2 FQGNSA. V was pared by 7 bases and J by 0 bases, with 12 bases between. This CDR3 contains 14 residues. The CDR3 region is CASIPTNMNTEAFF. CDR3 DNA sequence: TGTGCCAGCATCCCGACAAATATGAACACTGAAGCTTTCTTT.

The chain uses TRBV7-2 and TRBJ2-3, with unresolved D. Germline assignment: CDR1 SGHTA and CDR2 FQGNSA. V was clipped by 1 base and J by 2 bases, with 4 bases between them. The CDR3 spans 13 residues. CDR3 sequence: CASSLGPTDTQYF. In DNA form, the CDR3 reads TGTGCCAGCAGCTTAGGTCCCACAGATACGCAGTATTTT. Filled out from reference TRBV7-2 and TRBJ2-3, the complete variable domain reads GAGVSQSPSNKVTEKGKDVELRCDPISGHTALYWYRQSLGQGLEFLIYFQGNSAPDKSGLPSDRFSAERTGGSVSTLTIQRTQQEDSAVYLCASSLGPTDTQYFGPGTRLTVL.

Of note for this clone: The sample carries other DNA sequences with the same CDR3. V is TRBV5-1 and J is TRBJ2-6; D is possibly TRBD2 (6 bases). The CDR3 spans 16 residues. CDR1 is SGHRS and CDR2 is YFSETQ in the germline V gene. V was pared by 0 bases and J by 0 bases, with 7 bases between. CDR3 sequence (DNA): TGCGCCAGCAGCTTGGAGGGAGGCTCTGGGGCCAACGTCCTGACTTTC. This translates into CASSLEGGSGANVLTF. The complete variable domain, with remaining parts taken from reference TRBV5-1 and TRBJ2-6, reads KAGVTQTPRYLIKTRGQQVTLSCSPISGHRSVSWYQQTPGQGLQFLFEYFSETQRNKGNFPGRFSGRQFSNSRSEMNVSTLELGDSALYLCASSLEGGSGANVLTFGAGSRLTVL.

The rearrangement joins TRBV19 to TRBJ1-5; D uncertain. Germline V CDR1 and CDR2: LNHDA, SQIVND (reference sequence). This CDR3 has 15 residues. With 2 bases removed from V and 6 bases from J, the gap between germline ends came to 14 bases. CDR3 sequence reads: CASSILGEGSQPQHF. The CDR3 DNA sequence: TGTGCCAGTAGTATATTGGGAGAAGGTAGTCAGCCCCAGCATTTT.

With respect to this clone: A much larger clone lies a single base off, so this may be a read error. The same CDR3 arises from other DNA sequences in this sample as well. The CDR3 DNA reads TGTGCCAGCAGTTACGTCCCTGACAGGGGTGGCACTGAAGCTTTCTTT. Translation gives CASSYVPDRGGTEAFF. V and J are TRBV6-5 and TRBJ1-1; 8 bases fit TRBD1. The germline gives CDR1 MNHEY, CDR2 SVGAGI. CDR3 size: 16 residues. V trimming: 2 bases; J trimming: 4 bases; junction bases outside the gene matches: 9.

The gene calls are TRBV6-5 and TRBJ1-1; no firm D call. CDR1 is MNHEY, CDR2 SVGAGI, per germline. The CDR3 is made up of 11 amino acids. V was cut by 11 bases and J by 3 bases, with 10 bases left in between. The CDR3 DNA follows: TGTGCCGCCAGGTCGGACACTGAAGCTTTCTTT. Protein: CAARSDTEAFF.

This chain connects TRBV6-5 to TRBJ2-3, with 7 bases matching TRBD1. V lost 5 bases to trimming and J lost 12 bases; unmatched junction nucleotides: 8. Germline CDR1 reads MNHEY; CDR2 reads SVGAGI. This CDR3 has 12 amino acids. The CDR3 DNA sequence: TGTGCCAGCAGTACAACAGGGGCCAGTCAGTATTTT. Amino acid sequence: CASSTTGASQYF.

The chain carries TRBV4-3 and TRBJ1-2; D might be TRBD1 (6 bases). Trimming cost V 1 base and J 1 base, with 19 bases left between them. This CDR3 region has 18 residues. Germline-derived CDR1 and CDR2 are LGHNA and YSLEER. The CDR3 DNA follows: TGCGCCAGCAGCCAAGTACGGGACATCTGGGATCTTAACTATGGCTACACCTTC. This translates into CASSQVRDIWDLNYGYTF.

J is TRBJ1-1 and V is TRBV7-2, with a possible D match to TRBD1 (5 bases). CDR1 and CDR2 from the germline V gene are SGHTA and FQGNSA. The CDR3 is made up of 15 amino acids. Trimming took off 2 bases at V and 0 bases at J, with 10 bases between the two ends. The CDR3 bases are TGTGCCAGCAGCTTACGGCAGGGAATGAACACTGAAGCTTTCTTT. This sequence encodes CASSLRQGMNTEAFF. The entire variable domain, with the rest obtained from reference TRBV7-2 and TRBJ1-1, is as follows: GAGVSQSPSNKVTEKGKDVELRCDPISGHTALYWYRQSLGQGLEFLIYFQGNSAPDKSGLPSDRFSAERTGGSVSTLTIQRTQQEDSAVYLCASSLRQGMNTEAFFGQGTRLTVV.

The chain uses TRBV19 and TRBJ2-2, with D tentatively TRBD1 or TRBD2 (5 bases each). The V and J ends lost 3 bases and 5 bases respectively, with 10 bases between them. There are 14 residues in the CDR3. Germline V lookup: CDR1 LNHDA, CDR2 SQIVND (reference sequence). CDR3 coding DNA: TGTGCCAGTAGTATGAGGGGTGATACCGGGGAGCTGTTTTTT. Its translation is CASSMRGDTGELFF.

The rearrangement uses TRBV4-2 and TRBJ2-3, with 8 bases fitting TRBD2. Losses at the gene ends were 4 bases for V and 5 bases for J; bases not matched to a gene: 17. The germline gives CDR1 LGHNA, CDR2 YNFKEQ. The CDR3 is 18 amino acids. CDR3 residues: CASSLPMGGTRSLDTQYF. CDR3 nucleotide sequence: TGTGCCAGCAGCCTACCCATGGGGGGGACTAGGTCGTTAGATACGCAGTATTTT.

The gene calls are TRBV5-1 and TRBJ1-1; D gene unclear. The V and J ends lost 6 bases and 1 base respectively, with 10 bases between them. This CDR3 comprises 13 residues. Germline V gene sequence: CDR1 SGHRS, CDR2 YFSETQ. In DNA, the CDR3 is TGCGCCAGCAAGGCTACGGGGAACACTGAAGCTTTCTTT. Its translation is CASKATGNTEAFF.

The V call is TRBV5-4, the J call TRBJ2-7; D may correspond to TRBD1 or TRBD2 (5 bases each). The V gene's germline CDR1 is SGHNT and CDR2 YYREEE (reference sequence). The CDR3 loop spans 14 amino acids. Between the trimmed V and J ends, which lost 3 bases and 2 bases, there was a span of 12 bases. This chain's CDR3 is CASSSPGRTYEQYF. The DNA of the CDR3 is TGTGCCAGCAGCTCCCCGGGACGGACCTACGAGCAGTACTTC.

The CDR3 reads CASSQGPGVSVSQPQHF. The DNA of the CDR3 is TGCGCCAGCAGCCAAGGTCCCGGGGTTAGCGTCAGTCAGCCCCAGCATTTT. This chain connects TRBV4-1 to TRBJ1-5; no clear D. The CDR3 extends over 17 amino acids. V lost 1 base and J lost 6, with 19 bases in between. Germline lookup yields CDR1 MGHRA and CDR2 YSYEKL.

V gene TRBV5-6 combines with J gene TRBJ2-5; 7 bases match TRBD2. CDR3 length: 15 amino acids. Unmatched junction bases numbered 7, after V lost 0 bases and J lost 5 bases. The V gene's germline CDR1 is SGHDT and CDR2 YYEEEE. CDR3: CASSLGGSGWETQYF. CDR3 coding DNA: TGTGCCAGCAGCTTGGGCGGGAGCGGCTGGGAGACCCAGTACTTC.

The V and J genes are TRBV2 and TRBJ2-7; D gene uncertain. V lost 0 bases to trimming and J lost 3 bases, with 12 bases between them. Germline lookup yields CDR1 SNHLY and CDR2 FYNNEI. This CDR3 is built from 15 residues. In nucleotides, the CDR3 is TGTGCCAGCAGTGAAGCGGACCCTACGCTCTACGAGCAGTACTTC. This sequence encodes CASSEADPTLYEQYF.

A few counts support this clone. The V and J genes are TRBV11-2 and TRBJ2-7; D not certain. CDR1 is SGHAT, CDR2 FQNNGV, per germline. The CDR3 loop spans 15 amino acids. V shed 5 bases and J shed 6 bases, with 20 bases lying between them. The CDR3: CASSPLGLGSSEQYF. The CDR3, as DNA: TGTGCCAGCAGCCCCCTTGGGCTAGGTTCGTCCGAGCAGTACTTC.

The V gene is TRBV27, the J gene TRBJ1-1; D gene uncertain. Trimming removed 2 bases from V and 4 bases from J, with 8 bases in between. CDR1 and CDR2 (germline): MNHEY, SMNVEV (reference sequence). The CDR3 runs 13 residues. Here the CDR3 reads CASSLRSPTEAFF. The DNA for the CDR3 is TGTGCCAGCAGTTTACGGTCGCCCACTGAAGCTTTCTTT.

The rearrangement joins TRBV28 to TRBJ1-1, with D possibly matching TRBD1 (5 bases). The CDR3 runs 14 residues. CDR1 and CDR2 from the germline V gene are MDHEN and SYDVKM. With 6 bases removed from V and 1 base from J, the gap between germline ends came to 12 bases. CDR3 protein: CASRGGGTNTEAFF. The CDR3 DNA reads as TGTGCCAGCAGGGGAGGAGGGACGAACACTGAAGCTTTCTTT.

The V call is TRBV18, the J call TRBJ1-1; TRBD1 matches at 9 bases. The CDR3 extends over 15 amino acids. Trimming removed 4 bases from V and 6 bases from J; junction bases left unmatched: 9. CDR1 KGHSH and CDR2 LQKENI come from the germline V gene. CDR3 in DNA: TGTGCCAGCTCACTTGGGGGACAGGGTAACTCTGAAGCTTTCTTT. Translating it yields CASSLGGQGNSEAFF.

On this clone itself: One junction end does not reproduce the germline sequence, and a read error may be involved. The V call is TRBV5-8, the J call TRBJ2-3; 8 positions agree with TRBD1. Germline V gene sequence: CDR1 SGHTS, CDR2 YDEGEE. The CDR3 loop spans 15 amino acids. The DNA for the CDR3 is TGCGCCAGCAGCCAAGATAGGACAGGGCCAGATACGCAGTATTTT. Protein product: CASSQDRTGPDTQYF.